This T cell receptor (beta chain) stems from a study of blood T cell repertoires in COVID-19. Study at large: Sites in the United States, Italy and Spain provided acute and convalescent COVID-19 samples.

The table came from immunoSEQ multiplex PCR; TCRdb's copy has only in-frame clones and leaves some out. The sample carries around 99,000 clones, 70% to 90% recorded once. The germline V gene has CDR1 MDHEN and CDR2 SYDVKM. The CDR3 runs 17 residues. The V gene end was trimmed by 4 bases and the J gene end by 10 bases; junction bases not matched to a gene: 22. Sequencing was carried out using peripheral blood. This TCR was recovered from a woman in her sixties or seventies with acute or convalescent COVID-19. V and J are TRBV28 and TRBJ2-7; 7 bases fit TRBD1. CDR3 loop: CASSYTLPGTALPGQYF. CDR3 DNA sequence: TGTGCCAGCAGTTACACCTTACCCGGGACAGCCCTCCCCGGACAGTACTTC.